These 19 T cell receptor beta chains came from one sample sequenced in a study of shared clonotypes between healthy human individuals. Clones were sequenced by immunoSEQ multiplex PCR, and TCRdb holds only the in-frame ones, with some missing. This sample has around 2.1 million clones, with approximately 96% found just once. The sequenced sample consisted of naive CD4+ T cells sorted from blood. As for subset: CD45RA+ positively selected. These receptors were taken from a man between 18 and 29 years old in good health.

The chain recombines TRBV2 with TRBJ1-2; TRBD1 is a possible D gene (5 bases). The V and J ends lost 6 bases and 6 bases respectively, with 17 bases between them. This CDR3 has 14 amino acids. In germline, CDR1 is SNHLY, CDR2 FYNNEI. The CDR3 here is CASRGKWQGDGYTF. For the CDR3, the DNA is TGTGCCAGCAGAGGAAAGTGGCAGGGCGATGGCTACACCTTC.

The chain links TRBV28 to TRBJ2-7; 9 nucleotides agree with TRBD1. CDR1 and CDR2 (germline): MDHEN, SYDVKM. With 1 base clipped from V and 4 bases from J, the junction kept 14 bases outside the gene matches. CDR3 length: 18 amino acids. The CDR3 loop reads CASSLFIQDRGRQYEQYF. As DNA, the CDR3 is TGTGCCAGCAGTTTATTCATCCAGGACAGGGGACGGCAGTACGAGCAGTACTTC.

This clone was counted between two and nine times. The chain recombines TRBV7-8 with TRBJ2-5; D is ambiguous. CDR1 SGHVS and CDR2 FQNEAQ come from the germline V gene. V was clipped by 1 base and J by 5 bases, with 8 bases between them. The CDR3 contains 13 residues. CDR3 DNA: TGTGCCAGCAGCTTAGGGGTCCGGGAGACCCAGTACTTC. Translated, it gives CASSLGVRETQYF.

The chain links TRBV6-5 to TRBJ2-3, with TRBD2 as a possible D gene (6 bases). CDR1 MNHEY and CDR2 SVGAGI come from the germline V gene. The length of the CDR3 is 15 residues. The V gene lost 5 bases and the J gene lost 2 bases, with 14 bases spanning the gap. The CDR3 region is CASSPSGHYTDTQYF. The CDR3 DNA reads as TGTGCCAGCAGTCCCAGCGGGCACTACACAGATACGCAGTATTTT.

V and J are TRBV13 and TRBJ2-2; no firm D call. Germline CDR1 reads PRHDT; CDR2 reads FYEKMQ (reference sequence). V was clipped by 1 base and J by 8 bases, with 8 bases between them. The CDR3 has 13 amino acids. DNA for the CDR3: TGTGCCAGCAGCTTAGATCCCATTGGGGAGCTGTTTTTT. Its protein product is CASSLDPIGELFF.

The chain is built from TRBV28 and TRBJ1-4; TRBD1 is a possible D gene (6 bases). The germline gives CDR1 MDHEN, CDR2 SYDVKM. The CDR3 has 13 amino acids. V lost 7 bases to trimming and J lost 1 base, with 7 bases between them. For the CDR3, the DNA is TGTGCCAGCAAGGGGGGAACTAATGAAAAACTGTTTTTT. Translating it yields CASKGGTNEKLFF.

The gene calls are TRBV13 and TRBJ2-1; D is undetermined. V was pared by 5 bases and J by 7 bases, with 9 bases between. This CDR3 comprises 12 residues. Germline assignment: CDR1 PRHDT and CDR2 FYEKMQ (reference sequence). The CDR3 DNA follows: TGTGCCAGCAGCCCTTCCGAGAATGAGCAGTTCTTC. Translated, it gives CASSPSENEQFF.

This chain joins TRBV6-6 and TRBJ2-3; possible D gene TRBD2, 5 bases. This CDR3 is 15 amino acids long. Trimming removed 6 bases at V and 4 bases at J, with 17 bases between. Per germline, CDR1 MNHNY and CDR2 SVGAGI (reference sequence). CDR3 bases: TGTGCCAGCAGGGGAGACGTCGGTGGTGCAGATACGCAGTATTTT. Amino acids: CASRGDVGGADTQYF.

CDR3 residues: CASSSGTSGTYNEQFF. The CDR3 DNA reads TGTGCCAGCAGCTCGGGGACTAGCGGGACCTACAATGAGCAGTTCTTC. The gene calls are TRBV14 and TRBJ2-1, with TRBD2 matching over 13 bases. J lost 2 bases, V lost 5 bases, and 3 bases had no gene match. Germline lookup yields CDR1 SGHDN and CDR2 FVKESK. The CDR3 is 16 amino acids.

The genes are TRBV30 and TRBJ1-3, with 7 bases fitting TRBD1. The CDR3 is made up of 14 amino acids. J gave up 0 bases and V 4 bases, and 3 bases lay outside the gene matches. From germline, CDR1 is GTSNPN and CDR2 SVGIG (reference sequence). CDR3 coding DNA: TGTGCCTGGAACAGGGGTCCCTCTGGAAACACCATATATTTT. This translates into CAWNRGPSGNTIYF.

The J gene is TRBJ2-1, the V gene TRBV7-9, with 9 nucleotides matching TRBD2. This CDR3 region has 17 residues. V dropped 4 bases and J dropped 2; count of bases not matched to a gene: 9. Germline V gene sequence: CDR1 SEHNR, CDR2 FQNEAQ (reference sequence). The CDR3 loop is CASSSQRLAEPYNEQFF. The CDR3 DNA reads TGTGCCAGCAGCTCTCAACGACTAGCGGAGCCCTACAATGAGCAGTTCTTC.

This rearrangement joins TRBV23-1 to TRBJ1-6; tentative D call: TRBD1 (5 bases). TRBV23-1 falls under the ORF class, with uncertain function. Trimming pared 8 bases from V and 7 bases from J, leaving 24 bases between. This CDR3 has 17 amino acids. CDR3 coding DNA: TGCGCCAGCCTCAGAGGGCGGCCTCCCGGGGCAAATTCACCCCTCCACTTT. Translation gives CASLRGRPPGANSPLHF.

V usage is TRBV10-3 and J usage is TRBJ2-7, with D possibly being TRBD2 (7 bases). Trimming shortened V by 2 bases and J by 5 bases, and 22 bases separated the two germline ends. In germline, CDR1 is ENHRY, CDR2 SYGVKD. The CDR3 runs to 17 residues. The CDR3 region is CAISEPHVGGGADEQYF. CDR3 nucleotide sequence: TGTGCCATCAGTGAGCCCCACGTGGGGGGGGGCGCCGACGAGCAGTACTTC.

The J gene is TRBJ1-6, the V gene TRBV6-1, with D possibly TRBD1 on 5 matching bases. V lost 0 bases and J lost 6, with 12 bases in between. CDR3 length equals 16 residues. Germline lookup yields CDR1 MNHNS and CDR2 SASEGT. CDR3 nucleotides: TGTGCCAGCAGTGAAGCGGGAGGGGTGCTTAATTCACCCCTCCACTTT. It codes for CASSEAGGVLNSPLHF.

The chain employs TRBV5-1 and TRBJ1-4; D possibly corresponds to TRBD1 (5 bases). Between the trimmed V and J ends, which lost 3 bases and 0 bases, there was a span of 12 bases. Germline V gives CDR1 SGHRS, CDR2 YFSETQ. This CDR3 region has 16 residues. This CDR3 is CASSWGDGATNEKLFF. The CDR3 DNA sequence: TGCGCCAGCAGCTGGGGGGACGGAGCAACTAATGAAAAACTGTTTTTT.

This chain connects TRBV6-5 to TRBJ2-3, with 8 bases fitting TRBD2. Germline CDR1 and CDR2: MNHEY and SVGAGI. CDR3 length: 15 residues. V dropped 6 bases and J dropped 2; count of bases not matched to a gene: 7. CDR3 sequence reads: CASSPTSGYTDTQYF. The CDR3 DNA reads as TGTGCCAGCAGCCCAACTAGCGGATACACAGATACGCAGTATTTT.

This sequence joins TRBV10-3 and TRBJ2-2; the match to TRBD1 covers 7 bases. The CDR3 has 16 residues. J lost 5 bases, V lost 3 bases, and 9 bases had no gene match. The germline CDR1 and CDR2 sequences are ENHRY and SYGVKD. Here the CDR3 DNA reads TGTGCCATCAGTGATTTTCGCAGGGGGAAAACCGGGGAGCTGTTTTTT. This sequence encodes CAISDFRRGKTGELFF.

The genes are TRBV6-6 and TRBJ1-6, with 7 bases identical to TRBD1. The CDR3 runs 16 residues. Per germline, CDR1 MNHNY and CDR2 SVGAGI (reference sequence). V lost 6 bases to trimming and J lost 0 bases; unmatched junction nucleotides: 5. The CDR3 spells CASSETGSSYNSPLHF. The CDR3, as DNA: TGTGCCAGCAGCGAGACAGGGAGCTCCTATAATTCACCCCTCCACTTT.

The chain has TRBV21-1 and TRBJ1-6. TRBV21-1 is an annotated pseudogene. The CDR3 loop spans 16 amino acids. As DNA, the CDR3 is TGTGCCAGCAGCAAAAAGGGTGGGGCAGAGGGGACCCCCCTCCACTTT. It yields the protein CASSKKGGAEGTPLHF.